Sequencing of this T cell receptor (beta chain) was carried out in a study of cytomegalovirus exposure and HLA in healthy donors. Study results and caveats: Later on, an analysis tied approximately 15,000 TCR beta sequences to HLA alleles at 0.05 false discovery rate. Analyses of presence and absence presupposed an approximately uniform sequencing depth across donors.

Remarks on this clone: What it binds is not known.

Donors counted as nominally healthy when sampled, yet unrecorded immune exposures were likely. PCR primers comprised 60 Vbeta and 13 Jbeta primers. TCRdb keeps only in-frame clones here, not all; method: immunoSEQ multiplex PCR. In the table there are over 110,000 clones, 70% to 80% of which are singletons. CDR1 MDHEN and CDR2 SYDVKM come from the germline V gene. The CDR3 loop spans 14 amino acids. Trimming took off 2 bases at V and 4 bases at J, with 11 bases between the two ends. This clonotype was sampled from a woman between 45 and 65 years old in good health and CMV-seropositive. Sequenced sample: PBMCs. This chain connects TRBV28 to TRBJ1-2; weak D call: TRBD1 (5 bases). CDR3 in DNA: TGTGCCAGCAGTTTAATCAGGGAAGGCTATGGCTACACCTTC. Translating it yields CASSLIREGYGYTF.